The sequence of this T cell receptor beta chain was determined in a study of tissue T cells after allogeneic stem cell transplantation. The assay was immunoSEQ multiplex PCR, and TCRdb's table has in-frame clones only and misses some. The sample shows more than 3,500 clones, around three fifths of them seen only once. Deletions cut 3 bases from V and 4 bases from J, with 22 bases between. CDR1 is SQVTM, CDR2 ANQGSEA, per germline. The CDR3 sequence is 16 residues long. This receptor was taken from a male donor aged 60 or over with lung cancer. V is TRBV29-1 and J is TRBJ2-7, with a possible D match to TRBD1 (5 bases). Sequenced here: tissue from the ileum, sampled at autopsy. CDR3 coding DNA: TGCAGCGTTGATCGTCTGACAGAAGCTGTACCTTACGAGCAGTACTTC. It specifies CSVDRLTEAVPYEQYF.